The 8 T cell receptor beta chains below come from one sample, sequenced in a study of blood T cells in healthy people across ages. Next came a second PCR, run for about 6 to 11 cycles, which used a sample-barcoded 5' primer along with a J-beta primer mix. TCRdb recomputed calls from the 5' RACE reads with MiXCR, one row per CDR3 protein. The sample carries 1.5 million to 2 million distinct CDR3 sequences, almost 35% recorded once. Material: blood. Receptors were obtained from a woman younger than 45 in good health.

The chain has TRBV5-1 and TRBJ1-4; 8 nucleotides line up with TRBD1. This CDR3 spans 14 amino acids. Looked up from germline, CDR1 is SGHRS and CDR2 is YFSETQ. J gave up 7 bases and V 4 bases, and 6 bases lay outside the gene matches. The CDR3 region has the DNA TGCGCCAGCAGCGTGGGACAGGTTGGTGAAAAACTGTTTTTT. Encoded protein: CASSVGQVGEKLFF.

This chain links TRBV4-1 with TRBJ1-5, with a tentative D call TRBD1 (5 bases). The V end lost 3 bases, the J end lost 0 bases, and 9 bases lay between the germline ends. The germline CDR1 and CDR2 sequences are MGHRA and YSYEKL. The CDR3 totals 15 residues. The CDR3 DNA sequence: TGCGCCAGCAGCCAGGTTGACAGTAGCAATCAGCCCCAGCATTTT. Encoded protein: CASSQVDSSNQPQHF.

This sequence joins TRBV12-3 or TRBV12-4 and TRBJ1-1; 9 nucleotides align to TRBD1. This CDR3 has 17 amino acids. J lost 5 bases, V lost 5 bases, and 15 bases had no gene match. CDR3 in amino acids: CASSPSYLGQGYTEAFF. Here the CDR3 DNA reads TGTGCCAGCAGTCCCTCTTATTTGGGACAGGGATATACTGAAGCTTTCTTT.

This chain connects TRBV9 to TRBJ2-5; 10 bases line up with TRBD1. Per the germline V gene, CDR1 is SGDLS and CDR2 is YYNGEE. This CDR3 has 15 residues. V was clipped by 0 bases and J by 5 bases; unmatched bases: 4. CDR3 sequence (DNA): TGTGCCAGCAGCGTAGCTGGGACAGGGGTTGAGACCCAGTACTTC. This encodes CASSVAGTGVETQYF. Together with reference TRBV9 and TRBJ2-5, the CDR3 gives the full variable domain: DSGVTQTPKHLITATGQRVTLRCSPRSGDLSVYWYQQSLDQGLQFLIQYYNGEERAKGNILERFSAQQFPDLHSELNLSSLELGDSALYFCASSVAGTGVETQYFGPGTRLLVL.

This clonotype was seen only a few times. CDR3 DNA: TGTGCCAGCAGTTCCGACAGGGGGCTTCTTGAAAAACTGTTTTTT. This translates into CASSSDRGLLEKLFF. V gene TRBV6-6 combines with J gene TRBJ1-4; TRBD1 aligns across 10 bases. The V gene end was trimmed by 4 bases and the J gene end by 7 bases; junction bases not matched to a gene: 6. Germline V gene sequence: CDR1 MNHNY, CDR2 SVGAGI (reference sequence). The CDR3 length is 15 residues.

The chain carries TRBV10-3 and TRBJ2-1; D unclear. V was cut by 4 bases and J by 6 bases, with 7 bases left in between. This CDR3 is 12 amino acids long. The V gene's germline CDR1 is ENHRY and CDR2 SYGVKD. The CDR3 is CAISAPGNEQFF. The CDR3 nucleotides are TGTGCCATCAGTGCCCCCGGCAATGAGCAGTTCTTC.

Comments on this clonotype: Possible read error: a much larger clone is one base away. The chain employs TRBV29-1 and TRBJ2-7; D unresolved. This CDR3 has 11 amino acids. Germline V CDR1 and CDR2: SQVTM, ANQGSEA. V was cut by 1 base and J by 9 bases, with 10 bases left in between. The CDR3 spells CSVEGSHGQYF. In nucleotides, the CDR3 is TGCAGCGTTGAAGGTTCCCACGGGCAGTACTTC.

This clonotype was seen many times. One end of the junction is discordant with germline, which a read error may explain. The rearrangement joins TRBV5-1 to TRBJ2-1; TRBD2 might be the D (5 bases). The CDR3 is 14 amino acids. Germline values: CDR1 SGHRS, CDR2 YFSETQ. Here the CDR3 reads CASSFRGNYDEQFF. The DNA for the CDR3 is TGCGCCAGCAGCTTCCGGGGTAACTACGATGAGCAGTTCTTC.